One and the same sample provided the 24 T cell receptor beta chains below, sequenced in a study of shared clonotypes between healthy human individuals. Assay: immunoSEQ multiplex PCR; the TCRdb copy retains only in-frame clones and omits some. The sample includes about 800,000 clones, 90% to 97% seen only once; the top ten take about 0.22%. CD8 cells regarded as naive lacked CD45RO, were positively chosen for CCR7, and omitted terminally differentiated effector memory CD45RA+ cells. Source material: naive CD8+ T cells sorted from blood. The receptors originated from a young man in good health.

DNA of the CDR3: TGTGCCAGCAGCGTAGACGGGAGGCAGGCCTACGAGCAGTACTTC. Amino acid sequence: CASSVDGRQAYEQYF. The rearrangement links TRBV9 to TRBJ2-7; 7 nucleotides line up with TRBD2. Trimming removed 0 bases from V and 2 bases from J; junction bases left unmatched: 5. The germline V gene encodes CDR1 SGDLS and CDR2 YYNGEE. CDR3 length: 15 amino acids.

This clone showed up just once. The genes are TRBV5-1 and TRBJ2-3, with D perhaps TRBD1 (7 bases). The germline CDR1 and CDR2 sequences are SGHRS and YFSETQ. The CDR3 spans 15 residues. The V end lost 2 bases, the J end lost 6 bases, and 16 bases lay between the germline ends. The CDR3 nucleotides are TGCGCCAGCAGCTTTTGGGGCAGGGGGGACGATACGCAGTATTTT. Encoded protein: CASSFWGRGDDTQYF.

DNA of the CDR3: TGCGCCAGCAGCAACGGACTAGCGGGAGTGGAAGCCAAAAACATTCAGTACTTC. This gives the protein CASSNGLAGVEAKNIQYF. V and J are TRBV5-1 and TRBJ2-4; TRBD2 agrees at 13 bases. The CDR3 loop spans 18 amino acids. Per germline, CDR1 SGHRS and CDR2 YFSETQ. The V segment lost 4 bases and the J segment 0 bases; nucleotides outside the gene matches: 7.

This clone was observed once. The gene calls are TRBV7-2 and TRBJ2-7; D unclear. The V gene's germline CDR1 is SGHTA and CDR2 FQGNSA. The CDR3 spans 15 residues. Trimming shortened V by 6 bases and J by 0 bases, and 15 bases separated the two germline ends. CDR3 in DNA: TGTGCCAGCAGTTTGACTGATGGTGGCTCCTACGAGCAGTACTTC. Its translation: CASSLTDGGSYEQYF.

The chain recombines TRBV5-1 with TRBJ2-5, with D hard to call. Germline V CDR1 and CDR2: SGHRS, YFSETQ. This CDR3 is built from 15 residues. The V gene lost 2 bases and the J gene lost 4 bases, with 15 bases spanning the gap. In DNA, the CDR3 is TGCGCCAGCAGCTTTGGGGAAAGGTGGGGAGAGACCCAGTACTTC. As protein: CASSFGERWGETQYF.

This clone has only one observation. The chain links TRBV29-1 to TRBJ2-5, with D possibly called TRBD1 or TRBD2 (6 bases each). Germline CDR1 and CDR2: SQVTM and ANQGSEA. The CDR3 is 12 amino acids. V lost 7 bases and J lost 2, with 11 bases in between. The CDR3 nucleotides read TGCAGCGCCCGGGGGCGGCAAGAGACCCAGTACTTC. Translated: CSARGRQETQYF.

J is TRBJ2-3 and V is TRBV5-1; TRBD1 aligns across 8 bases. V shed 4 bases, J shed 0 bases, and the junction held 10 bases outside the gene matches. CDR1 is SGHRS, CDR2 YFSETQ, per germline. CDR3 length equals 17 residues. The CDR3 reads CASSRIWDRPSTDTQYF. The CDR3 DNA sequence: TGCGCCAGCAGCCGAATATGGGACAGGCCTAGCACAGATACGCAGTATTTT.

This chain joins TRBV7-6 and TRBJ2-1; weak D call: TRBD2 (6 bases). This CDR3 is 16 amino acids long. Per germline, CDR1 SGHVS and CDR2 FNYEAQ. V gave up 2 bases and J gave up 5 bases, with 16 bases separating them. CDR3 sequence reads: CASSLYIAVKNNEQFF. CDR3 nucleotides: TGTGCCAGCAGCTTATACATAGCGGTAAAAAACAATGAGCAGTTCTTC.

The V gene is TRBV15, the J gene TRBJ2-1, with 8 bases aligning to TRBD2. Trimming removed 1 base from V and 8 bases from J; junction bases left unmatched: 16. This CDR3 contains 18 residues. Germline assignment: CDR1 LNHNV and CDR2 YYDKDF (reference sequence). CDR3 sequence reads: CATSRGVSGRIGDDEQFF. CDR3 coding DNA: TGTGCCACCAGCAGAGGAGTAAGCGGGAGAATTGGGGACGATGAGCAGTTCTTC.

The V call is TRBV6-5, the J call TRBJ2-5; D may match TRBD1 or TRBD2 (6 bases each). The germline V gene has CDR1 MNHEY and CDR2 SVGAGI. The V end was cut by 0 bases, the J end by 5 bases, with 16 bases between. This CDR3 comprises 16 residues. CDR3 nucleotide sequence: TGTGCCAGCAGTTACTCGAGGGGGGCGACGGCGGAGACCCAGTACTTC. Translated: CASSYSRGATAETQYF.

The V gene is TRBV27, the J gene TRBJ2-7; no definite D call. Germline lookup yields CDR1 MNHEY and CDR2 SMNVEV (reference sequence). Between the trimmed V and J ends, which lost 0 bases and 3 bases, there was a span of 12 bases. The CDR3 extends over 15 amino acids. The CDR3 protein is CASSLSRALIYEQYF. DNA for the CDR3: TGTGCCAGCAGTTTATCCCGGGCCTTGATCTACGAGCAGTACTTC.

V usage is TRBV27 and J usage is TRBJ2-1; TRBD2 matches at 9 bases. The CDR3 is made up of 15 amino acids. Unmatched junction bases numbered 16, after V lost 5 bases and J lost 14 bases. Germline CDR1 is MNHEY and CDR2 is SMNVEV (reference sequence). This CDR3 reads CASSLGLANTHLEFF. CDR3 nucleotide sequence: TGTGCCAGCAGTCTCGGACTAGCGAATACTCACTTGGAGTTCTTC.

In this sample, this clone turned up once. This chain joins TRBV27 and TRBJ2-3; TRBD2 matches at 8 bases. The CDR3 has 15 residues. Germline CDR1 MNHEY, CDR2 SMNVEV (reference sequence). V lost 8 bases, J lost 4 bases, and 11 bases stayed unmatched. The CDR3 DNA sequence: TGTGCCAGCGGACTTGGAGGGCGGGGGGCAGATACGCAGTATTTT. It translates to CASGLGGRGADTQYF.

This clone appeared once. The chain joins TRBV11-2 to TRBJ2-3, with 13 bases fitting TRBD2. V lost 0 bases and J lost 0; bases outside the gene matches: 3. Germline lookup yields CDR1 SGHAT and CDR2 FQNNGV. This CDR3 is 18 amino acids long. CDR3 sequence reads: CASSLDLGLAGSTDTQYF. CDR3 DNA sequence: TGTGCCAGCAGCTTAGATTTGGGACTAGCGGGGAGCACAGATACGCAGTATTTT.

The chain recombines TRBV5-1 with TRBJ1-4; D gene uncertain. CDR1 and CDR2 from the germline V gene are SGHRS and YFSETQ. The V end lost 0 bases, the J end lost 6 bases, and 9 bases lay between the germline ends. The CDR3 extends over 14 amino acids. The CDR3 loop reads CASSLGGTYEKLFF. CDR3 DNA: TGCGCCAGCAGCTTGGGGGGAACATATGAAAAACTGTTTTTT. Using reference TRBV5-1 and TRBJ1-4 for the parts outside the CDR3, the full variable domain is KAGVTQTPRYLIKTRGQQVTLSCSPISGHRSVSWYQQTPGQGLQFLFEYFSETQRNKGNFPGRFSGRQFSNSRSEMNVSTLELGDSALYLCASSLGGTYEKLFFGSGTQLSVL.

In this sample, this clone turned up once. The chain uses TRBV30 and TRBJ2-7; no firm D call. The CDR3 spans 13 residues. In germline, CDR1 is GTSNPN, CDR2 SVGIG (reference sequence). The V end lost 5 bases, the J end lost 3 bases, and 14 bases lay between the germline ends. The CDR3 bases are TGTGCCTGGCTGGGTCCACCGAACTACGAGCAGTACTTC. This encodes CAWLGPPNYEQYF.

CDR3: CATSLRDSNQPQHF. In nucleotides, the CDR3 is TGTGCCACCAGCCTTCGGGACAGCAATCAGCCCCAGCATTTT. The chain combines TRBV15 with TRBJ1-5; maybe TRBD1 (5 bases). Germline V gene sequence: CDR1 LNHNV, CDR2 YYDKDF (reference sequence). Trimming pared 5 bases from V and 1 base from J, leaving 9 bases between. CDR3 length: 14 amino acids.

The J gene is TRBJ2-7, the V gene TRBV7-9; D gene ambiguous. The germline V and J ends were trimmed by 3 bases and 5 bases, with 11 bases remaining between them. Germline V gives CDR1 SEHNR, CDR2 FQNEAQ (reference sequence). CDR3 length: 13 residues. The CDR3 DNA is TGTGCCAGCAGCTTTGTTTCCGGTGACGAGCAGTACTTC. It codes for CASSFVSGDEQYF.

The rearrangement links TRBV5-1 to TRBJ2-3; TRBD1 matches at 11 bases. The CDR3 runs 19 residues. V shed 4 bases, J shed 2 bases, and the junction held 15 bases outside the gene matches. Germline-derived CDR1 and CDR2 are SGHRS and YFSETQ. The CDR3 coding sequence is TGCGCCAGCAGCCTCGGGGACAGGGGGAGAGCCTTCCACACAGATACGCAGTATTTT. This encodes CASSLGDRGRAFHTDTQYF.

This clone was recorded only once. V is TRBV10-2 and J is TRBJ2-7; 9 bases are shared with TRBD2. V shed 3 bases and J 3 bases; nucleotides not matched to a gene: 12. The CDR3 has 17 amino acids. In germline, CDR1 is WSHSY, CDR2 SAAADI. The DNA of the CDR3 is TGCGCCAGCAGTGAAGGACTAGCGCATAAAAATCTCTACGAGCAGTACTTC. Encoded protein: CASSEGLAHKNLYEQYF.

The chain couples TRBV7-7 to TRBJ2-1; perhaps D is TRBD1 or TRBD2 (5 bases each). The V gene lost 2 bases and the J gene lost 8 bases, with 10 bases spanning the gap. Per the germline V gene, CDR1 is SSHAT and CDR2 is FNYEAQ (reference sequence). This CDR3 has 13 residues. The CDR3 region is CASSLRRGDEQFF. CDR3 DNA: TGTGCCAGCAGCTTACGAAGAGGGGATGAGCAGTTCTTC.

V usage is TRBV6-4 and J usage is TRBJ2-2; 9 bases are a match to TRBD2. The CDR3 is 16 amino acids. Germline V gene data show CDR1 as MRHNA and CDR2 as SNTAGT. V shed 1 base, J shed 5 bases, and the junction held 5 bases outside the gene matches. In DNA, the CDR3 is TGTGCCAGCAGTGACTATCCAGCGGGAGGTACCGGGGAGCTGTTTTTT. This translates into CASSDYPAGGTGELFF.

The chain recombines TRBV29-1 with TRBJ2-2; a weak D match, TRBD2 (6 bases). This CDR3 comprises 11 residues. V lost 6 bases and J lost 10, with 12 bases in between. CDR1 and CDR2 from the germline V gene are SQVTM and ANQGSEA. The CDR3: CSVLGGAELFF. CDR3 nucleotides: TGCAGCGTCCTGGGGGGTGCGGAGCTGTTTTTT.

This clone appeared a single time. The rearrangement links TRBV7-9 to TRBJ2-2; 7 nucleotides agree with TRBD1. Germline V gives CDR1 SEHNR, CDR2 FQNEAQ (reference sequence). This CDR3 has 13 residues. V dropped 5 bases and J dropped 6; count of bases not matched to a gene: 3. The CDR3 DNA reads as TGTGCCAGCAGCGAGCAGGGGGCCGGGGAGCTGTTTTTT. Translating it yields CASSEQGAGELFF.